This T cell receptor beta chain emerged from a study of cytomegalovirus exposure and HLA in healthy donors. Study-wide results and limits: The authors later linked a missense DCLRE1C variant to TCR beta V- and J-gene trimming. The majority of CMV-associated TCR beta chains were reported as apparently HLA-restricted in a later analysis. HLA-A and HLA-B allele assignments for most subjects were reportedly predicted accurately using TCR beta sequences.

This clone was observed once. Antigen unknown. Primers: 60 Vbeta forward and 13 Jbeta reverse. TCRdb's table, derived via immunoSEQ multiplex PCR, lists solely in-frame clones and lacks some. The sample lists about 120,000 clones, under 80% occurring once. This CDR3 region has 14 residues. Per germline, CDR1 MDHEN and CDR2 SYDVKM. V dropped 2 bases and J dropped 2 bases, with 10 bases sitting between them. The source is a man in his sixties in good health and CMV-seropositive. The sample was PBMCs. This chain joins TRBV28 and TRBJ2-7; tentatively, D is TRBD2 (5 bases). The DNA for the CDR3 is TGTGCCAGCAGTTTAGGCGGGCCTACCTACGAGCAGTACTTC. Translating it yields CASSLGGPTYEQYF.